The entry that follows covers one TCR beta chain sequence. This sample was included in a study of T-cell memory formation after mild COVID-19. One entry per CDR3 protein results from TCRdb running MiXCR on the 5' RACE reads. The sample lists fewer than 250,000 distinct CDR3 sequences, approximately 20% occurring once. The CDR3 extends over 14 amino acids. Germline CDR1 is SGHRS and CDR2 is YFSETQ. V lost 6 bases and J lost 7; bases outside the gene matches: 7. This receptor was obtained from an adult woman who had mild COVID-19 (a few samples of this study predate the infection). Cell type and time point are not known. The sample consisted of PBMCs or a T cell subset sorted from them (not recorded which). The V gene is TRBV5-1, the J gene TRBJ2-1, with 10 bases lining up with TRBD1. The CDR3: CASIKTGGTNEQFF. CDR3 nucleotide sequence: TGCGCCAGCATCAAGACAGGGGGCACGAATGAGCAGTTCTTC.